A single sample gave rise to the 7 T cell receptor beta chains below, sequenced in a study of tumor-infiltrating lymphocytes in oesophageal squamous cell carcinoma. TCRdb re-called the PCR reads with MiXCR, one entry per CDR3 protein. The table lists about 10,000 distinct CDR3 sequences, 55% to 75% of them singletons. Sequencing used esophageal tumor tissue. The receptors were gathered from a female donor with esophageal squamous cell carcinoma.

The chain links TRBV5-4 to TRBJ2-1; no clear D. Per germline, CDR1 SGHNT and CDR2 YYREEE (reference sequence). This CDR3 comprises 13 residues. The V end lost 4 bases, the J end lost 9 bases, and 14 bases lay between the germline ends. For the CDR3, the DNA is TGTGCCAGCAGCCCGCGGCAACTGGGTGAGCAGTTCTTC. Translated: CASSPRQLGEQFF.

J is TRBJ2-6 and V is TRBV3-1, with TRBD2 matching 8 bases. The J call may be incorrect, as the DNA end agrees better with TRBJ2-5. The germline V gene encodes CDR1 LGHDT and CDR2 YNNKEL (reference sequence). CDR3 size: 14 residues. This CDR3 is CASSAGLVVETQYF. CDR3 coding DNA: TGTGCCAGCAGCGCGGGACTAGTTGTTGAGACCCAGTACTTC.

The chain uses TRBV6-1 and TRBJ2-5, with 13 nucleotides matching TRBD2. V lost 7 bases, J lost 2 bases, and 16 bases stayed unmatched. The CDR3 runs to 19 residues. The V gene's germline CDR1 is MNHNS and CDR2 SASEGT. This CDR3 reads CASTDQWTSGRGRQETQYF. The CDR3 DNA reads as TGTGCCAGCACCGATCAATGGACTAGCGGGAGAGGAAGACAAGAGACCCAGTACTTC.

The J gene is TRBJ2-3, the V gene TRBV7-6; weak D call: TRBD2 (7 bases). The DNA matches TRBJ2-5 better at its end, which makes the J call doubtful. Germline CDR1 reads SGHVS; CDR2 reads FNYEAQ. CDR3 length: 15 residues. The CDR3 protein is CASSLGSGGRETQYF. The CDR3 region has the DNA TGTGCCAGCAGCTTAGGTTCCGGGGGGCGGGAGACCCAGTACTTC.

V and J are TRBV28 and TRBJ2-5; D perhaps matches TRBD1 (5 bases). Germline assignment: CDR1 MDHEN and CDR2 SYDVKM. V lost 2 bases to trimming and J lost 11 bases, with 21 bases between them. The CDR3 is 15 residues long. CDR3 amino acids: CASSLQGSVSDTQYF. The CDR3 nucleotides read TGTGCCAGCAGTTTACAGGGATCCGTCTCAGATACGCAGTACTTC.

This chain links TRBV12-3 or TRBV12-4 with TRBJ2-1, with D perhaps TRBD2 (5 bases). The CDR3 sequence is 14 residues long. Between the trimmed V and J ends, which lost 3 bases and 3 bases, there was a span of 9 bases. CDR3 amino acids: CASSFSGFYNEQFF. The CDR3 DNA follows: TGTGCCAGCAGTTTTTCGGGGTTCTACAATGAGCAGTTCTTC.

There are many counts of this clonotype. Given the absence of the conserved phenylalanine or tryptophan at the CDR3 end, a read error is likely. The DNA is left out, because the CDR3 cannot be placed on it with certainty; the CDR3 is given as TCRdb lists it. This rearrangement joins TRBV7-2 to TRBJ2-5. From its first to its last residue, the CDR3 has 15 amino acids. Germline-derived CDR1 and CDR2 are SGHTA and FQGNSA. CDR3 loop: CASSLAGPYGYTFGS.